This T cell receptor beta chain derives from a study of blood T cell repertoires in COVID-19. Study in general: The analysed material was cDNA or gDNA that came from T cells, B-cell-depleted T cells, or PBMCs.

The repertoire was sequenced with immunoSEQ multiplex PCR; TCRdb's copy has only in-frame clones and lacks some. Found here are around 240,000 clones, 75% to 90% of them singletons; the top ten hold over 0.75%. The CDR3 is made up of 17 amino acids. The J segment lost 2 bases and the V segment lost 1 base, leaving 7 bases of the junction unmatched. The germline gives CDR1 SEHNR, CDR2 FQNEAQ (reference sequence). V is TRBV7-9 and J is TRBJ2-2; 7 bases map to TRBD1. Input material: PBMCs or T cells enriched from blood (not recorded which). The TCR comes from a man in his forties or fifties who had been exposed to COVID-19. CDR3 amino acids: CASSLGSGTVNTGELFF. Here the CDR3 DNA reads TGTGCCAGCAGCTTAGGATCCGGGACAGTAAACACCGGGGAGCTGTTTTTT.